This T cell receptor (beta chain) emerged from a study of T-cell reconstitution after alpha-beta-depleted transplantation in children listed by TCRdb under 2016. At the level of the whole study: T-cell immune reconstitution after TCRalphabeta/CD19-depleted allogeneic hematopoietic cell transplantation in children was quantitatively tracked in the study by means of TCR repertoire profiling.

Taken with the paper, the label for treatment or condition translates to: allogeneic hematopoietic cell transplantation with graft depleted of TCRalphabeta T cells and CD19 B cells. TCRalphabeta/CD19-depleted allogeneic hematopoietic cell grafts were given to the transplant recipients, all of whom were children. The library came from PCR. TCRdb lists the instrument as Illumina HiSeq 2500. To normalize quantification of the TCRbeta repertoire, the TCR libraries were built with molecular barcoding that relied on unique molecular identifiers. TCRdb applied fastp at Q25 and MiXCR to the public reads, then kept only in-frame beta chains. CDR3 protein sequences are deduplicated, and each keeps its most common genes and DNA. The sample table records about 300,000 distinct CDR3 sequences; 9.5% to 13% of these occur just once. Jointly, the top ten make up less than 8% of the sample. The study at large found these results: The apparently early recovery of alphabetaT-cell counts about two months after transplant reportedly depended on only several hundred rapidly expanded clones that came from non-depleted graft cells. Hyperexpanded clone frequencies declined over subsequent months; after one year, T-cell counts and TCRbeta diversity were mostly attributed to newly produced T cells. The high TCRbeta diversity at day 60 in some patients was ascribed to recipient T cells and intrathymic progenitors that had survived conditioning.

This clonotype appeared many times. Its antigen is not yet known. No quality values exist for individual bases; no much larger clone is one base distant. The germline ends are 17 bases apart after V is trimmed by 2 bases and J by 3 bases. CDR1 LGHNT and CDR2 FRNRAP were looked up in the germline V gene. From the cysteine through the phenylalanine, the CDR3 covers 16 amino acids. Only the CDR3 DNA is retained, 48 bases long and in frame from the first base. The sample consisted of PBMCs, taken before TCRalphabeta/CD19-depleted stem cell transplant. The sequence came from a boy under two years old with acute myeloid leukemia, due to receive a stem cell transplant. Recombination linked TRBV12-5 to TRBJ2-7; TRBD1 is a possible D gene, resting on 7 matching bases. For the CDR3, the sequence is CASGLWGGTAFYEQYF. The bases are TGTGCTAGTGGTTTGTGGGGCGGGACAGCCTTCTACGAGCAGTACTTC.